This TCR beta chain was obtained from a study of Ad26.COV2.S vaccination and SARS-CoV-2 variants. Looking at the study overall: Donor got 5x10^10 or 1x10^11 viral particles of Ad26.COV2.S. Broader study findings: In TCR breadth and depth analyses, total T cell responses may have been underestimated.

Concerning this clone itself: The antigen remains unidentified.

Libraries were prepared by immunoSEQ multiplex PCR; TCRdb keeps only in-frame clonotypes and omits some of them. The data contain roughly 500,000 clones, about 83% of them seen just once; the ten biggest clones take up around 13%. Specified treatment: around 19 received Ad26.COV2.S at low or high dose, single or two shots; a few received placebo; per-sample allocation not given. The study sampled participants on day 63 after the first vaccine or placebo injection. The sample was peripheral blood, taken in a trial of Ad26.COV2.S vaccine versus placebo. The TCR comes from a person between 18 and 65 years old who received the Ad26.COV2.S COVID-19 vaccine or a placebo.

CDR3 loop: CASSYGRGRGDTEAFF. CDR3 DNA: TGTGCCAGCAGTTATGGCAGGGGGCGCGGGGACACTGAAGCTTTCTTT. The genes are TRBV27 and TRBJ1-1; 8 nucleotides agree with TRBD1. This CDR3 spans 16 amino acids. Per germline, CDR1 MNHEY and CDR2 SMNVEV (reference sequence). Trimming cost V 4 bases and J 3 bases; bases outside gene matches: 10.